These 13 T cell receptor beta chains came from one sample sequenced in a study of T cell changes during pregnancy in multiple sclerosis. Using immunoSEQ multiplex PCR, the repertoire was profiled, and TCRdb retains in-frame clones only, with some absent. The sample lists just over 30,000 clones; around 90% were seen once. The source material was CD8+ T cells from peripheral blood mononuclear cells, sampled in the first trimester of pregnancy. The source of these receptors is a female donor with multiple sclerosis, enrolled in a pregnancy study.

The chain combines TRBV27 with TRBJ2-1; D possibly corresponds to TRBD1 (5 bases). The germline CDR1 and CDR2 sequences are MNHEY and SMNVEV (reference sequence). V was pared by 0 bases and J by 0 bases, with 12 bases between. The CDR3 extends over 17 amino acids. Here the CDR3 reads CASSLSSTALSYNEQFF. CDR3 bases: TGTGCCAGCAGTTTATCCTCGACAGCCCTCTCCTACAATGAGCAGTTCTTC.

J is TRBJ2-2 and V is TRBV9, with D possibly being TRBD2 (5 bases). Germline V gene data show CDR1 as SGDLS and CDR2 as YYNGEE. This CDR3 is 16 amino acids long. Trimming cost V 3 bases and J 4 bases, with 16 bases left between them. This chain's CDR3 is CASSERGGLGTGELFF. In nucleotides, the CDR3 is TGTGCCAGCAGCGAGCGAGGAGGTTTGGGCACCGGGGAGCTGTTTTTT.

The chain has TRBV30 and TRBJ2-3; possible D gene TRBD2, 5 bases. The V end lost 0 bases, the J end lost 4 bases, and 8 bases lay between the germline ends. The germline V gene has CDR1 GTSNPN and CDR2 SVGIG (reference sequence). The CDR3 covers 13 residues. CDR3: CAWSVLAADTQYF. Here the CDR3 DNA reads TGTGCCTGGAGTGTCCTAGCTGCAGATACGCAGTATTTT.

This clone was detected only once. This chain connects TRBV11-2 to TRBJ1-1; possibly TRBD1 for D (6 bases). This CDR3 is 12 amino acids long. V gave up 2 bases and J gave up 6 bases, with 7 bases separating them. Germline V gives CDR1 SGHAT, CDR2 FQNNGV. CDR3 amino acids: CASSLKGAEAFF. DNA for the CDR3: TGTGCCAGCAGCTTAAAGGGGGCTGAAGCTTTCTTT.

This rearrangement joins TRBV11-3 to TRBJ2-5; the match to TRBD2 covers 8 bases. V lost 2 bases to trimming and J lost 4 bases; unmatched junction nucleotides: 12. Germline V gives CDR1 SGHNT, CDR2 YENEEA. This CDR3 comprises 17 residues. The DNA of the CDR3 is TGTGCCAGCAGCTTAACCAGCGGGGGCCTCACCGGAGAGACCCAGTACTTC. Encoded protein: CASSLTSGGLTGETQYF.

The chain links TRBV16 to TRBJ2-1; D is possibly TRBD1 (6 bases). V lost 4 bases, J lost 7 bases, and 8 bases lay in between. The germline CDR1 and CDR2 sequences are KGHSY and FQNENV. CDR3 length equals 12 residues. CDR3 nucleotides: TGTGCCAGCAGCCTTAGGGGGAATGAGCAGTTCTTC. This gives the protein CASSLRGNEQFF.

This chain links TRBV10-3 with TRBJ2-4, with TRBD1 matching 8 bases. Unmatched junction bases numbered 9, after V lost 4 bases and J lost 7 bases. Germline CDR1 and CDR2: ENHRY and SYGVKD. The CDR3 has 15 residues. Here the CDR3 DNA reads TGTGCCATCAGTGCAGGGACAGGTTCTCAGAACATTCAGTACTTC. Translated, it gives CAISAGTGSQNIQYF.

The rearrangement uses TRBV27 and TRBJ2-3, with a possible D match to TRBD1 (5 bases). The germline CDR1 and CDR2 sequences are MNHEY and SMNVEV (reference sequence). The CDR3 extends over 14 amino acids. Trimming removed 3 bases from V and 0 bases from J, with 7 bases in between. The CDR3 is CASSFGASTDTQYF. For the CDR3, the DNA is TGTGCCAGCAGTTTTGGGGCCAGCACAGATACGCAGTATTTT.

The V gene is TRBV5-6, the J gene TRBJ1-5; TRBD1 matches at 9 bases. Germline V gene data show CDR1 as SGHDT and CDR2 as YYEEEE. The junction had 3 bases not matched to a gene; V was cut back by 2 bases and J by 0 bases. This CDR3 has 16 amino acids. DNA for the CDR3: TGTGCCAGCAGCTTACAGGGGGCAGATAGCAATCAGCCCCAGCATTTT. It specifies CASSLQGADSNQPQHF.

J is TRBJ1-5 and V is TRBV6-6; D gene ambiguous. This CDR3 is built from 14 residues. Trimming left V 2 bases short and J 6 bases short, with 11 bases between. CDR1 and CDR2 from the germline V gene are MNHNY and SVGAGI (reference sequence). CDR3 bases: TGTGCCAGCAGTTACGAGCCCACAGTTCAGCCCCAGCATTTT. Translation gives CASSYEPTVQPQHF.

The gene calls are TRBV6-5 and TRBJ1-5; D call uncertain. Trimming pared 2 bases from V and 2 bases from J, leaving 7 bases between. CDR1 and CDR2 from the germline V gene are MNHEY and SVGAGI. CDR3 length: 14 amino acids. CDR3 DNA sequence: TGTGCCAGCAGTTACGAGAGGGGCAATCAGCCCCAGCATTTT. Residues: CASSYERGNQPQHF.

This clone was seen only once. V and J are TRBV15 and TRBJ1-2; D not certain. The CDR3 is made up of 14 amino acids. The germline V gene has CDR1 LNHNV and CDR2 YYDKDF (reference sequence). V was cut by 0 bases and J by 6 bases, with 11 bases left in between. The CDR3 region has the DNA TGTGCCACCAGCAGAGATCACGGGGAGGATGGCTACACCTTC. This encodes CATSRDHGEDGYTF.

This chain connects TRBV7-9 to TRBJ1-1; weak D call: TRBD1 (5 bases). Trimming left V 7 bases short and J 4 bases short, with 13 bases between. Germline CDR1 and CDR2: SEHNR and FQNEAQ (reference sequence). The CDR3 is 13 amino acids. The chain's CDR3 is CASTPGLGTEAFF. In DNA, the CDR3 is TGTGCCAGCACCCCAGGGTTAGGCACTGAAGCTTTCTTT.